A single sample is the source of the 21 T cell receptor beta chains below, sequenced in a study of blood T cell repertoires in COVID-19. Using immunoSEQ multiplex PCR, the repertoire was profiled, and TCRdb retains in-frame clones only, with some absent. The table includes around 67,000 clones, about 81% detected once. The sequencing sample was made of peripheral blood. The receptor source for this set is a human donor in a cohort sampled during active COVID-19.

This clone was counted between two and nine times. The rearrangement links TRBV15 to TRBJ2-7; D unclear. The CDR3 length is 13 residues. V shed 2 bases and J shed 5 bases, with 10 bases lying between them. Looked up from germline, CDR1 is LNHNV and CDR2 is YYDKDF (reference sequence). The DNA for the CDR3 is TGTGCCACCAGCAGACTGAGACAAGACGAGCAGTACTTC. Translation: CATSRLRQDEQYF. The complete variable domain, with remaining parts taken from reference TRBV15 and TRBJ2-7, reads DAMVIQNPRYQVTQFGKPVTLSCSQTLNHNVMYWYQQKSSQAPKLLFHYYDKDFNNEADTPDNFQSRRPNTSFCFLDIRSPGLGDTAMYLCATSRLRQDEQYFGPGTRLTVT.

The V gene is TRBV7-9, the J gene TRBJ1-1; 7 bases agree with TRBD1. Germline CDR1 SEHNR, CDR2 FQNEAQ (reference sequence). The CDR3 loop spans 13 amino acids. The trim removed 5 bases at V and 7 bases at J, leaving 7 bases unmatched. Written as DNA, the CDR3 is TGTGCCAGCAGCACAAGACAGGGTCTTGAAGCTTTCTTT. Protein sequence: CASSTRQGLEAFF. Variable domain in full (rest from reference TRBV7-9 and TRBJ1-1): DTGVSQNPRHKITKRGQNVTFRCDPISEHNRLYWYRQTLGQGPEFLTYFQNEAQLEKSRLLSDRFSAERPKGSFSTLEIQRTEQGDSAMYLCASSTRQGLEAFFGQGTRLTVV.

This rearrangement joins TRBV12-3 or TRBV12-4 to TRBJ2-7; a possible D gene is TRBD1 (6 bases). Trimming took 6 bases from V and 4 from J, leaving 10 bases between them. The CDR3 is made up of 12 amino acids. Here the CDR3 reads CASSLTGYEQYF. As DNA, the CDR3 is TGTGCCAGCAGCCTGACAGGTTACGAGCAGTACTTC.

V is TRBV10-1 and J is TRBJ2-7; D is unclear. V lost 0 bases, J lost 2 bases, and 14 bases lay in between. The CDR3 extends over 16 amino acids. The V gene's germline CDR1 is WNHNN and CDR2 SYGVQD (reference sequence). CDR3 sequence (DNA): TGCGCCAGCAGTGAGTCGGTAATGCTATCCGCCTACGAGCAGTACTTC. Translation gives CASSESVMLSAYEQYF.

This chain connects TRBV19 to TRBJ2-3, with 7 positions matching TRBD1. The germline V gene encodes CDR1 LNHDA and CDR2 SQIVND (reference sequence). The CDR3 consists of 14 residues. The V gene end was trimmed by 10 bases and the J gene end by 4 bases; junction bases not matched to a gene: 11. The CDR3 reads CATHRQGRADTQYF. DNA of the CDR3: TGTGCCACACATCGACAGGGTAGAGCAGATACGCAGTATTTT.

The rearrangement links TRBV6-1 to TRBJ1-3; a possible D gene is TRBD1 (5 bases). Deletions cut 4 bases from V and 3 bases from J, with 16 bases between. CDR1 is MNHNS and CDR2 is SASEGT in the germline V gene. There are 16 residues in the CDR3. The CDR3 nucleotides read TGTGCCAGCAGTGGGGGCCCCGGCGGCGGTGGAAACACCATATATTTT. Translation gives CASSGGPGGGGNTIYF.

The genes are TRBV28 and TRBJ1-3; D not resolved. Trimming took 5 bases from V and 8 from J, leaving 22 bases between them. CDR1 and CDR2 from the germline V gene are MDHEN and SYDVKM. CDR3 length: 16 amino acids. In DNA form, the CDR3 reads TGTGCCAGCAGTCCTCCCGTCGTGAGGGCTCGACACACCATATATTTT. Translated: CASSPPVVRARHTIYF.

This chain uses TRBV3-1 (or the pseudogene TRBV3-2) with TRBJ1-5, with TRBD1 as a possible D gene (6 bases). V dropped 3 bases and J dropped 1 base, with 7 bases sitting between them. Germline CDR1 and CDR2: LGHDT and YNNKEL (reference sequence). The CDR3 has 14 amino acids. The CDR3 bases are TGTGCCAGCAGCCAGAGGGGGAGCAATCAGCCCCAGCATTTT. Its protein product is CASSQRGSNQPQHF.

The CDR3 nucleotides read TGTGCCAGTAAGGTCACAAGCGGGAGTGGATACGAGCAGTACTTC. This encodes CASKVTSGSGYEQYF. The chain recombines TRBV19 with TRBJ2-7; 8 positions match TRBD2. Trimming at V came to 7 bases and at J to 4 bases, leaving 12 bases not matched to a gene. The CDR3 contains 15 residues. CDR1 is LNHDA, CDR2 SQIVND, per germline (reference sequence). The entire variable domain, with the rest obtained from reference TRBV19 and TRBJ2-7, is as follows: DGGITQSPKYLFRKEGQNVTLSCEQNLNHDAMYWYRQDPGQGLRLIYYSQIVNDFQKGDIAEGYSVSREKKESFPLTVTSAQKNPTAFYLCASKVTSGSGYEQYFGPGTRLTVT.

The CDR3 loop reads CASSQDPPRTSGKADTQYF. For the CDR3, the DNA is TGCGCCAGCAGCCAAGACCCACCTCGGACTAGCGGGAAGGCAGATACGCAGTATTTT. The V call is TRBV4-1, the J call TRBJ2-3; 12 bases are shared with TRBD2. This CDR3 region has 19 residues. Germline V gene lookup returns CDR1 MGHRA and CDR2 YSYEKL. Losses at the gene ends were 0 bases for V and 4 bases for J; bases not matched to a gene: 11.

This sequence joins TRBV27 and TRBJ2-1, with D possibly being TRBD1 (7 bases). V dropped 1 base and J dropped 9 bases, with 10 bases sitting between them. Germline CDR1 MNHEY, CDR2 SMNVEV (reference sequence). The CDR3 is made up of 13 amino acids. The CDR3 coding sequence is TGTGCCAGCAGTTTATATCAGGGGGGTGAGCAGTTCTTC. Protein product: CASSLYQGGEQFF.

CDR3 region: CASSLPPSGYEQYF. The CDR3 DNA follows: TGTGCCAGCAGCTTACCCCCTAGCGGGTACGAGCAGTACTTC. This chain connects TRBV7-6 to TRBJ2-7; 8 bases are shared with TRBD2. The CDR3 spans 14 residues. With 2 bases clipped from V and 4 bases from J, the junction kept 4 bases outside the gene matches. The V gene's germline CDR1 is SGHVS and CDR2 FNYEAQ.

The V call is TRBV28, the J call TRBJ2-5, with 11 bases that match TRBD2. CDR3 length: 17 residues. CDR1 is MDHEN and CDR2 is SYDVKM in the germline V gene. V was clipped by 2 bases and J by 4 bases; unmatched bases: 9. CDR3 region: CASSLVGFGLAGETQYF. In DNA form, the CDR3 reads TGTGCCAGCAGTTTAGTAGGGTTCGGACTAGCGGGAGAGACCCAGTACTTC.

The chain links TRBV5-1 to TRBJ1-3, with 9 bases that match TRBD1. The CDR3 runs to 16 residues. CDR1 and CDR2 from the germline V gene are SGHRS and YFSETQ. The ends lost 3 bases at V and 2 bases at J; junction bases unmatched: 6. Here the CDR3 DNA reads TGCGCCAGCAGCTCGGGACAGGGTGACCCTGGAAACACCATATATTTT. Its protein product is CASSSGQGDPGNTIYF.

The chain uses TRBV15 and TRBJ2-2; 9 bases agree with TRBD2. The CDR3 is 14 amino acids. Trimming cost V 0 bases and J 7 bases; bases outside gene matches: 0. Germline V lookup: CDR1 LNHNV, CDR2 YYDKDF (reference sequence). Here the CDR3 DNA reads TGTGCCACCAGCAGAGATAGCGGGAGCGGGGAGCTGTTTTTT. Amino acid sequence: CATSRDSGSGELFF.

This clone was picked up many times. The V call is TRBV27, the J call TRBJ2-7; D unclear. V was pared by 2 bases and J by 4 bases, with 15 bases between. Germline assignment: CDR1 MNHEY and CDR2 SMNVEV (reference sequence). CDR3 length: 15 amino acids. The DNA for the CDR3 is TGTGCCAGCAGTTTAGGTGCAGGCGAAATTTACGAGCAGTACTTC. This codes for CASSLGAGEIYEQYF.

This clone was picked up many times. The CDR3 DNA is TGTGCCAGCAGTGAAGGGCTAGGCCCTAGCAATCAGCCCCAGCATTTT. This encodes CASSEGLGPSNQPQHF. V and J are TRBV6-1 and TRBJ1-5; D is ambiguous. CDR1 and CDR2 from the germline V gene are MNHNS and SASEGT. The ends were cut back, 1 base at V and 0 bases at J, with 10 bases in the middle. The CDR3 is 16 residues long.

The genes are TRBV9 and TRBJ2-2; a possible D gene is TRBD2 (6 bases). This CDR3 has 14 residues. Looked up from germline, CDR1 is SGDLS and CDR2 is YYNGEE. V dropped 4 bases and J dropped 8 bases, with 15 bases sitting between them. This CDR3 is CASSPGTAEGELFF. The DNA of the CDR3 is TGTGCCAGCAGCCCCGGGACTGCAGAAGGGGAGCTGTTTTTT. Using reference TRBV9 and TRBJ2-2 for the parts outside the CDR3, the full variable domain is DSGVTQTPKHLITATGQRVTLRCSPRSGDLSVYWYQQSLDQGLQFLIQYYNGEERAKGNILERFSAQQFPDLHSELNLSSLELGDSALYFCASSPGTAEGELFFGEGSRLTVL.

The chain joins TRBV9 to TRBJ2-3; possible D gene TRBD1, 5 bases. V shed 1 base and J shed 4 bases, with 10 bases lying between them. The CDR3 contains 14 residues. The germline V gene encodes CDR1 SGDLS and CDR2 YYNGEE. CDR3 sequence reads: CASSVRGSADTQYF. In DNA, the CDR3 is TGTGCCAGCAGCGTAAGGGGCAGCGCAGATACGCAGTATTTT.

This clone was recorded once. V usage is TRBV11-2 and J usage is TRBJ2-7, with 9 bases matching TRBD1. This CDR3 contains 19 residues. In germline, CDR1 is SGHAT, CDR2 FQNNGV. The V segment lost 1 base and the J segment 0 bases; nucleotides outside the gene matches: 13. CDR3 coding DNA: TGTGCCAGCAGCTTAGTGATTCATTCGGGACAGGGCAGCTCCTACGAGCAGTACTTC. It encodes CASSLVIHSGQGSSYEQYF.

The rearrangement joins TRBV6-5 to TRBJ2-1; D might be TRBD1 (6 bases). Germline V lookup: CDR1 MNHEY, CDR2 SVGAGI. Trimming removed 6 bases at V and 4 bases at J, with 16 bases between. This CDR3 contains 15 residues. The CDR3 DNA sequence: TGTGCCAGCAGCGCCCAGGGGACGGGATACAATGAGCAGTTCTTC. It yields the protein CASSAQGTGYNEQFF.